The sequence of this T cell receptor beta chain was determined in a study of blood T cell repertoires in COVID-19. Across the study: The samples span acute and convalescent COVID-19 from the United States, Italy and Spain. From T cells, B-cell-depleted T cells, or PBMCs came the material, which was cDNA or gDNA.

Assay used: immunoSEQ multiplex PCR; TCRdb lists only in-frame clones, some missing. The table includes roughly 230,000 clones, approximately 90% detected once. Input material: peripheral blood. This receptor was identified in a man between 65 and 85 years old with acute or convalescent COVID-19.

CDR3 region: CASSSRGTEAFF. The CDR3 nucleotides are TGTGCCAGCAGTTCAAGGGGCACTGAAGCTTTCTTT. The genes are TRBV12-3 or TRBV12-4 and TRBJ1-1; possible D gene TRBD1, 5 bases. V lost 4 bases to trimming and J lost 4 bases, with 7 bases between them. This CDR3 has 12 residues.